This T cell receptor beta chain is from a study of T cell responses to AZD1222 COVID-19 vaccine. Looking at the study overall: Investigators merged groups given second doses at roughly 4 or roughly 12 weeks. General study points: Seropositive status at baseline applied to only six AZD1222 recipients. Following two doses of AZD1222, Spike-specific TCR breadth and depth rose.

The V gene's germline CDR1 is LGHNA and CDR2 YSLEER. Trimming stripped 4 bases from V and 8 bases from J, with 20 bases between. This CDR3 has 15 residues. Sequenced by immunoSEQ multiplex PCR; TCRdb stores in-frame clones only, minus some. Counted here are some 64,000 clones, 84% occurring once; the ten biggest clones make up 7.3%. Details on this clone: Antigen specificity is unknown.

The sequence was obtained from an adult in good health. The sequencing here drew on peripheral blood, taken on day 0 of AZD1222 vaccination. This chain links TRBV4-3 with TRBJ1-2; D not resolved. This CDR3 reads CASSPDVLRAAGYTF. CDR3 DNA: TGCGCCAGCAGCCCGGACGTGCTTAGGGCGGCCGGCTACACCTTC.